This record concerns one T cell receptor beta chain sequence. The germline V and J ends were trimmed by 0 bases and 5 bases, with 10 bases remaining between them. Per the germline V gene, CDR1 is MNHNY and CDR2 is SVGAGI (reference sequence). The CDR3 runs 14 residues. This sample is part of a study of blood T cell repertoires in COVID-19. In the original processing: Reference gene primer amplification in the assay estimated nucleated cell counts. TCRdb's table, derived via immunoSEQ multiplex PCR, lists solely in-frame clones and lacks some. V, J and clone size derive from that table, while D and trimming were established from the DNA sequence. The sample lists more than 200,000 clones, around 88% occurring once.

This clonotype was obtained from a man aged 25-45 years with active or convalescent COVID-19. The chain links TRBV6-6 to TRBJ1-2; no reliable D call. The material sequenced was peripheral blood. CDR3 loop: CASSYSPGLYGYTF. The CDR3 DNA sequence: TGTGCCAGCAGTTACTCCCCAGGCCTGTATGGCTACACCTTC.